Each of the 30 T cell receptor beta chains below was sequenced from the same sample in a study of blood T cells in healthy people across ages. The use of a sample-barcoded 5' primer and a J-beta primer mix characterized a second PCR of about 6 to 12 cycles. TCRdb processed the 5' RACE reads anew with MiXCR; each CDR3 protein has one entry. Seen here are some 900,000 distinct CDR3 sequences, roughly 43% observed once, and the top ten hold around 15%. The material sequenced was blood. The receptors were gathered from a man aged 25 to 40 in good health.

This clonotype was found many times. The chain employs TRBV5-1 and TRBJ1-6, with 8 nucleotides matching TRBD1. Germline values: CDR1 SGHRS, CDR2 YFSETQ. The V segment lost 4 bases and the J segment 8 bases; nucleotides outside the gene matches: 5. The CDR3 sequence is 14 residues long. The CDR3 loop is CASSPDRADSPLHF. As DNA, the CDR3 is TGCGCCAGCAGCCCGGACAGGGCGGATTCACCCCTCCACTTT. The whole variable domain, remainder taken from reference TRBV5-1 and TRBJ1-6, is KAGVTQTPRYLIKTRGQQVTLSCSPISGHRSVSWYQQTPGQGLQFLFEYFSETQRNKGNFPGRFSGRQFSNSRSEMNVSTLELGDSALYLCASSPDRADSPLHFGNGTRLTVT.

In nucleotides, the CDR3 is TGCGCCAGCAGCTTGGGGGCAGGGGGGATCCAAGAGACCCAGTACTTC. Translating it yields CASSLGAGGIQETQYF. The rearrangement uses TRBV5-1 and TRBJ2-5, with D possibly being TRBD1 (7 bases). This CDR3 is built from 16 residues. The V end was cut by 0 bases, the J end by 1 base, with 13 bases between. Germline loops: CDR1 SGHRS, CDR2 YFSETQ.

With regard to this clonotype: A clone one base away is much larger, so this may be a read error. The chain uses TRBV7-9 and TRBJ2-5, with 8 bases aligning to TRBD2. V lost 5 bases, J lost 11 bases, and 10 bases stayed unmatched. This CDR3 spans 13 amino acids. The germline gives CDR1 SEHNR, CDR2 FQNEAQ (reference sequence). CDR3 nucleotide sequence: TGTGCCAGCAGCGCCACTAGCGGCAATGAGCAGTACTTC. Translated: CASSATSGNEQYF.

Remarks on this clonotype: Compared with germline, one end of the junction differs, possibly owing to a read error. The chain employs TRBV9 and TRBJ1-4; no reliable D call. Germline loops: CDR1 SGDLS, CDR2 YYNGEE. The CDR3 totals 15 residues. CDR3 sequence: CARSVGVEPNEKLFF. CDR3 bases: TGTGCCCGCAGCGTAGGTGTGGAACCTAATGAAAAACTGTTTTTT.

This clonotype was counted only a few times. V and J are TRBV29-1 and TRBJ2-7; tentatively, D is TRBD1 (5 bases). The CDR3 totals 12 residues. From germline, CDR1 is SQVTM and CDR2 ANQGSEA. Trimming left V 6 bases short and J 5 bases short, with 14 bases between. The CDR3 DNA follows: TGCAGCGTCCGGGTCCCAGGGAACGAGCAGTACTTC. Encoded protein: CSVRVPGNEQYF.

This clonotype showed up just a few times. The J gene is TRBJ1-1, the V gene TRBV4-1; 9 bases are shared with TRBD1. Germline CDR1 and CDR2: MGHRA and YSYEKL. The CDR3 spans 18 residues. Trimming cost V 3 bases and J 0 bases; bases outside gene matches: 11. The CDR3 protein is CASSQSAQGAVVNTEAFF. CDR3 nucleotide sequence: TGCGCCAGCAGCCAGAGCGCACAGGGGGCCGTGGTGAACACTGAAGCTTTCTTT.

This sequence joins TRBV12-3 or TRBV12-4 and TRBJ2-1; no firm D call. Trimming took 5 bases from V and 0 from J, leaving 11 bases between them. The CDR3 consists of 15 residues. DNA of the CDR3: TGTGCCAGCAGTCCCCGGTTGGGCTCCTACAATGAGCAGTTCTTC. This sequence encodes CASSPRLGSYNEQFF.

This clonotype came up once. This likely comes from a read error, as the CDR3 has no conserved phenylalanine or tryptophan at its end. DNA of the CDR3: TGTGCCAGCAGTTCCAACTCCTACGAGCAGTACTTA. This sequence encodes CASSSNSYEQYL. The chain combines TRBV6-2 or TRBV6-3 with TRBJ2-7; D remains ambiguous. Germline V gives CDR1 MNHEY, CDR2 SVGEGT. The V end was cut by 4 bases, the J end by 0 bases, with 4 bases between. The CDR3 loop spans 12 amino acids.

J is TRBJ2-3 and V is TRBV9; no definite D call. CDR1 is SGDLS and CDR2 is YYNGEE in the germline V gene. With 3 bases removed from V and 7 bases from J, the gap between germline ends came to 12 bases. There are 13 residues in the CDR3. CDR3 DNA sequence: TGTGCCAGCAGCGCCCCCTCCTCTTATACGCAGTATTTT. Protein product: CASSAPSSYTQYF.

This clonotype was seen more than once but under ten times. The rearrangement uses TRBV29-1 and TRBJ1-1; 9 nucleotides match TRBD1. J was trimmed by 4 bases and V by 8 bases; bases with no gene match: 11. The V gene's germline CDR1 is SQVTM and CDR2 ANQGSEA. CDR3 length: 14 amino acids. CDR3 protein: CSTGTGSGSTEAFF. DNA for the CDR3: TGCAGCACCGGGACAGGGTCAGGGAGCACTGAAGCTTTCTTT.

The J gene is TRBJ1-3, the V gene TRBV7-8, with 9 positions matching TRBD1. Germline CDR1 is SGHVS and CDR2 is FQNEAQ. CDR3 size: 14 residues. Trimming cost V 5 bases and J 5 bases; bases outside gene matches: 4. CDR3 amino acids: CASSMTGGRNTIYF. The CDR3 nucleotides read TGTGCCAGCAGCATGACAGGGGGTAGAAACACCATATATTTT.

The chain has TRBV20-1 and TRBJ2-1; TRBD2 agrees at 13 bases. Germline V gives CDR1 DFQATT, CDR2 SNEGSKA (reference sequence). Germline trimming cut 3 bases from V and 8 bases from J; bases unmatched to any gene: 4. The length of the CDR3 is 14 residues. CDR3 loop: CSARPGTSGDEQFF. The CDR3, as DNA: TGCAGTGCTAGGCCGGGGACTAGCGGGGATGAGCAGTTCTTC.

This clonotype was seen a few times. The chain couples TRBV6-6 to TRBJ2-3; maybe TRBD1 (5 bases). This CDR3 is 17 amino acids long. From germline, CDR1 is MNHNY and CDR2 SVGAGI (reference sequence). Deletions cut 2 bases from V and 0 bases from J, with 15 bases between. CDR3 DNA: TGTGCCAGCAGTTACCCTCTCCAAAGGGGTAGCACAGATACGCAGTATTTT. It yields the protein CASSYPLQRGSTDTQYF.

CDR3 region: CSARDVRGIGNQPQHF. DNA for the CDR3: TGCAGTGCTAGAGATGTTCGAGGCATCGGCAATCAGCCCCAGCATTTT. The chain carries TRBV20-1 and TRBJ1-5; D not certain. Germline loops: CDR1 DFQATT, CDR2 SNEGSKA (reference sequence). CDR3 length: 16 residues. V lost 0 bases to trimming and J lost 2 bases, with 14 bases between them.

The rearrangement joins TRBV7-2 to TRBJ2-7; no clear D. CDR1 is SGHTA and CDR2 is FQGNSA in the germline V gene. The CDR3 length is 16 residues. V shed 5 bases and J shed 4 bases, with 21 bases lying between them. In nucleotides, the CDR3 is TGTGCCAGCAGCCAAGGTCGGGCAGGCACCTTATACGAGCAGTACTTC. Its translation: CASSQGRAGTLYEQYF.

This clonotype occurred a few times. The chain links TRBV5-1 to TRBJ2-2, with TRBD1 as a possible D gene (8 bases). The V gene's germline CDR1 is SGHRS and CDR2 YFSETQ. This CDR3 comprises 15 residues. Trimming stripped 3 bases from V and 5 bases from J, with 14 bases between. The CDR3 DNA sequence: TGCGCCAGCAGCTACGGACAGGGAGGGACCGGGGAGCTGTTTTTT. It encodes CASSYGQGGTGELFF. The full variable domain, with the rest looked up from reference TRBV5-1 and TRBJ2-2, is KAGVTQTPRYLIKTRGQQVTLSCSPISGHRSVSWYQQTPGQGLQFLFEYFSETQRNKGNFPGRFSGRQFSNSRSEMNVSTLELGDSALYLCASSYGQGGTGELFFGEGSRLTVL.

This clonotype was counted between two and nine times. This chain connects TRBV6-2 or TRBV6-3 to TRBJ2-1, with D possibly TRBD1 on 6 matching bases. The germline CDR1 and CDR2 sequences are MNHEY and SVGEGT. This CDR3 comprises 17 residues. Trimming pared 5 bases from V and 2 bases from J, leaving 19 bases between. CDR3 DNA sequence: TGTGCCAGCAGTAGACTACAGGGTGTCAACACCTACAATGAGCAGTTCTTC. Encoded protein: CASSRLQGVNTYNEQFF.

This clonotype was counted only a few times. The genes are TRBV18 and TRBJ2-1, with D maybe TRBD1 (5 bases). V gave up 3 bases and J gave up 1 base, with 10 bases separating them. Germline V gene lookup returns CDR1 KGHSH and CDR2 LQKENI. The CDR3 is 15 residues long. CDR3 amino acids: CASSPSGRSYNEQFF. The CDR3 DNA follows: TGTGCCAGCTCACCTTCAGGGCGGTCCTACAATGAGCAGTTCTTC.

Many counts were recorded for this clonotype. V is TRBV5-1 and J is TRBJ2-2; D call uncertain. The CDR3 is 15 residues long. Trimming removed 4 bases at V and 8 bases at J, with 18 bases between. Per germline, CDR1 SGHRS and CDR2 YFSETQ. DNA of the CDR3: TGCGCCAGCAGCGTAACCTCGTTGGCTTTGGGGGAGCTGTTTTTT. Its protein is CASSVTSLALGELFF.

This CDR3 reads CATSDFVLGSQETQYF. Here the CDR3 DNA reads TGTGCCACCAGTGATTTTGTTCTAGGCAGTCAAGAGACCCAGTACTTC. This chain links TRBV24-1 with TRBJ2-5; D unclear. This CDR3 is 16 amino acids long. With 1 base removed from V and 2 bases from J, the gap between germline ends came to 13 bases. Germline V lookup: CDR1 KGHDR, CDR2 SFDVKD.

This clonotype was detected a few times. The chain couples TRBV13 to TRBJ1-2, with D maybe TRBD1 (5 bases). V was cut by 5 bases and J by 4 bases, with 14 bases left in between. The CDR3 consists of 14 residues. Germline V CDR1 and CDR2: PRHDT, FYEKMQ (reference sequence). The DNA of the CDR3 is TGTGCCAGCAGCGCTCAAGGAGGGACCTATGGCTACACCTTC. Amino acid sequence: CASSAQGGTYGYTF.

The V and J genes are TRBV5-1 and TRBJ2-7; D possibly uses TRBD1 or TRBD2 (5 bases each). CDR1 is SGHRS and CDR2 is YFSETQ in the germline V gene. The CDR3 extends over 18 amino acids. With 0 bases removed from V and 0 bases from J, the gap between germline ends came to 19 bases. CDR3 protein: CASSLGPPTGAFSYEQYF. As DNA, the CDR3 is TGCGCCAGCAGCTTGGGTCCGCCTACCGGGGCCTTCTCCTACGAGCAGTACTTC.

The sample holds a few counts of this clonotype. The CDR3 nucleotides are TGTGCCAGCAGTTTCTTAGGGAACGAGCAGTACTTC. Protein product: CASSFLGNEQYF. The chain carries TRBV27 and TRBJ2-7; no clear D gene. This CDR3 is built from 12 residues. Germline values: CDR1 MNHEY, CDR2 SMNVEV (reference sequence). Trimming cost V 3 bases and J 5 bases, with 8 bases left between them.

In this sample, this clonotype turned up a few times. An end of the junction does not agree with germline; a read error may underlie this. J is TRBJ2-5 and V is TRBV7-7; 8 bases align to TRBD1. The CDR3 contains 15 residues. CDR1 is SSHAT and CDR2 is FNYEAQ in the germline V gene (reference sequence). CDR3 protein: CASSMRTGHQETQYF. The CDR3 nucleotides read TGTGCTAGCAGCATGAGGACAGGGCACCAAGAGACCCAGTACTTC.

The gene calls are TRBV19 and TRBJ2-1; tentative D call: TRBD2 (5 bases). The V and J ends lost 6 bases and 6 bases respectively, with 24 bases between them. Germline CDR1 is LNHDA and CDR2 is SQIVND (reference sequence). The length of the CDR3 is 17 residues. CDR3 residues: CASRTTNSGTRINEQFF. CDR3 nucleotide sequence: TGTGCCAGTAGGACCACTAACTCCGGTACTAGGATCAATGAGCAGTTCTTC.

This clonotype appeared a single time. V and J are TRBV6-1 and TRBJ1-1; tentatively, D is TRBD1 (5 bases). The CDR3 length is 17 residues. Trimming took off 5 bases at V and 0 bases at J, with 19 bases between the two ends. CDR1 and CDR2 (germline): MNHNS, SASEGT. In DNA form, the CDR3 reads TGTGCCAGCAGTCGGATCACAGGAGTGAGCATGAACACTGAAGCTTTCTTT. Protein product: CASSRITGVSMNTEAFF.

In this sample, this clonotype turned up a few times. The V call is TRBV12-3 or TRBV12-4, the J call TRBJ1-2; D call uncertain. Trimming removed 7 bases at V and 3 bases at J, with 12 bases between. There are 13 residues in the CDR3. DNA of the CDR3: TGTGCCAGCACTATGACCGTACACTATGGCTACACCTTC. Translating gives CASTMTVHYGYTF.

This clonotype was recorded a few times. CDR3: CASKGVGGSAYNEQFF. CDR3 nucleotide sequence: TGTGCCAGCAAAGGGGTTGGGGGATCAGCTTACAATGAGCAGTTCTTC. The chain joins TRBV6-2 or TRBV6-3 to TRBJ2-1, with D possibly called TRBD1 or TRBD2 (5 bases each). The CDR3 spans 16 residues. V was shortened by 7 bases and J by 4 bases, with 20 bases between the two germline ends. Germline V gene sequence: CDR1 MNHEY, CDR2 SVGEGT.

The chain uses TRBV20-1 and TRBJ2-7; 7 bases are a match to TRBD1. J gave up 5 bases and V 4 bases, and 8 bases lay outside the gene matches. CDR1 is DFQATT and CDR2 is SNEGSKA in the germline V gene (reference sequence). The CDR3 loop spans 13 amino acids. The CDR3, as DNA: TGCAGTGCTAAGGGGCAGGGGGACCACGAGCAGTACTTC. This encodes CSAKGQGDHEQYF.

Only a few counts were recorded for this clonotype. The chain employs TRBV11-2 and TRBJ2-1, with 7 bases identical to TRBD1. Germline assignment: CDR1 SGHAT and CDR2 FQNNGV. Trimming took 1 base from V and 2 from J; bases not matched to a gene: 8. The CDR3 has 17 amino acids. The DNA for the CDR3 is TGTGCCAGCAGCTTAGTTCAGGGGGAAGGTACCTACAATGAGCAGTTCTTC. Translation gives CASSLVQGEGTYNEQFF.